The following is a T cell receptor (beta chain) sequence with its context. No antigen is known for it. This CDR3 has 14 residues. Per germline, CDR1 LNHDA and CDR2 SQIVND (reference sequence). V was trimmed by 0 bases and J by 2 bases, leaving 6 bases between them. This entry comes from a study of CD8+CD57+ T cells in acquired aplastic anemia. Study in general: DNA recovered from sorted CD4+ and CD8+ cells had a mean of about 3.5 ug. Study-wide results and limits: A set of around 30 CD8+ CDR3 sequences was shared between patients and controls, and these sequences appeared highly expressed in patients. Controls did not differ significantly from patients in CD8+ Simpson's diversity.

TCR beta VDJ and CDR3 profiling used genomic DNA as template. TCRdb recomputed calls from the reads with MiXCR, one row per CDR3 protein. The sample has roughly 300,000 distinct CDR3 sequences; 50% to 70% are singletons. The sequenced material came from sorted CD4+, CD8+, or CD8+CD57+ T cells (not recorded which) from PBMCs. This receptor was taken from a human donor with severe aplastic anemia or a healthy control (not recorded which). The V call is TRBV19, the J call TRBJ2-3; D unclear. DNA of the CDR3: TGTGCCAGTAGTATAGACCAGCTCACAGATACGCAGTATTTT. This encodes CASSIDQLTDTQYF.